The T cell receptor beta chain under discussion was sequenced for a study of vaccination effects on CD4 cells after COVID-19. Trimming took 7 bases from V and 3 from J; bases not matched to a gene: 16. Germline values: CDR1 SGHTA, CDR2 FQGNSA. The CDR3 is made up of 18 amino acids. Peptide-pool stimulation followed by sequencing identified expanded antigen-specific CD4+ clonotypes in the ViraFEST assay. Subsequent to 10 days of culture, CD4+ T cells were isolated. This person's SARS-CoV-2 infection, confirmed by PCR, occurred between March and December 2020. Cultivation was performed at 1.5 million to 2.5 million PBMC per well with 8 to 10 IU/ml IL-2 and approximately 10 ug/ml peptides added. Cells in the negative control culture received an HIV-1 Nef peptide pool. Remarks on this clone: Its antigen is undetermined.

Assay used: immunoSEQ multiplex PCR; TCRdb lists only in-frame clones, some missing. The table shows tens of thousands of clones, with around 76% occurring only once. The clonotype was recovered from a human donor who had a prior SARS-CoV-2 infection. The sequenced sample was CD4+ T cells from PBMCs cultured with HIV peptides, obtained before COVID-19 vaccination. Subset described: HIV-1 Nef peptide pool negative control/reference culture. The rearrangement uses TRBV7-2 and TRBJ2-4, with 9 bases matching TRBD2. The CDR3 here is CASNTPGLAGLGKNIQYF. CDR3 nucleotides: TGTGCCAGCAATACACCGGGACTAGCTGGGTTGGGCAAAAACATTCAGTACTTC.